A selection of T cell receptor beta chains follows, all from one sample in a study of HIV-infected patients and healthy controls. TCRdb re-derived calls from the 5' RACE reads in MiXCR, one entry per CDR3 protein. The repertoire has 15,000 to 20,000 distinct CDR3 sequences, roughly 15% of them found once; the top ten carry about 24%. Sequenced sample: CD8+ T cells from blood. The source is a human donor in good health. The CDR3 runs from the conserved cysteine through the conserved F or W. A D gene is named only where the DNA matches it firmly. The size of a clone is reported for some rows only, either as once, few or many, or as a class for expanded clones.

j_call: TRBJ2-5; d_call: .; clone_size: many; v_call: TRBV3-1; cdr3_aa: CASSQVETQYF; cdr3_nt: TGTGCCAGCAGCCAAGTTGAGACCCAGTACTTC
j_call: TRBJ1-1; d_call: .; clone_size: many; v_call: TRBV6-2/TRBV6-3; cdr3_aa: CASSYYEKNTEAFF; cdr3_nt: TGTGCCAGCAGTTACTATGAAAAGAACACTGAAGCTTTCTTT
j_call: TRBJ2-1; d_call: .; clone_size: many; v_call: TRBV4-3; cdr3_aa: CASSQEWSNNEQFF; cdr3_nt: TGCGCCAGCAGCCAAGAGTGGAGTAACAATGAGCAGTTCTTC
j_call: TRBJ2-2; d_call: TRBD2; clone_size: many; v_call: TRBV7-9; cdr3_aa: CASSPTGTSGTGELFF; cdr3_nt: TGTGCCAGCAGTCCAACCGGGACTAGCGGGACCGGGGAGCTGTTTTTT
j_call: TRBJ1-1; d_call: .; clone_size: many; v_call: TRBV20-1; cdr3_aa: CSARVPFLNTEAFF; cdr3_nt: TGCAGTGCTAGAGTGCCGTTCCTGAACACTGAAGCTTTCTTT
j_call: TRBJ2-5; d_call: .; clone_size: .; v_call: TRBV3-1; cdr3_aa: CASSQEDTETQYF; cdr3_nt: TGTGCCAGCAGCCAAGAGGACACAGAGACCCAGTACTTC
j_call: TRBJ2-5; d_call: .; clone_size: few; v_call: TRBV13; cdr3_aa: CASSSVSETQYF; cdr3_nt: TGTGCCAGCAGCTCCGTGTCGGAGACCCAGTACTTC
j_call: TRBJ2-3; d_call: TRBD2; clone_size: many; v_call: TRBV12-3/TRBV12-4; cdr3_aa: CASSSRGGPGPDTQYF; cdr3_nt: TGTGCCAGCAGTTCCCGCGGGGGGCCCGGGCCAGATACGCAGTATTTT
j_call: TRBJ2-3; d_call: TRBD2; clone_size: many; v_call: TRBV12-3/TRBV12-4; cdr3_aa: CASTRASGSTDTQYF; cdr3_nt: TGTGCCAGCACCCGCGCTAGCGGGAGCACAGATACGCAGTATTTT
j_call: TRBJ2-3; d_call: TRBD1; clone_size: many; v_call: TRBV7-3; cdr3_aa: CASSLQGNTDTQYF; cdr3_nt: TGTGCCAGCAGCCTACAGGGGAACACAGATACGCAGTATTTT
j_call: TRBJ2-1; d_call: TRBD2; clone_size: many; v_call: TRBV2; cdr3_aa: CASSKGLAGIDEQFF; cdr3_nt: TGTGCCAGCAGCAAGGGACTAGCGGGAATCGATGAGCAGTTCTTC
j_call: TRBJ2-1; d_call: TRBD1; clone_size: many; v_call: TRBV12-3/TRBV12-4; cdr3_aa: CASSPTGSYNEQFF; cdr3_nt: TGTGCCAGCAGTCCGACAGGGTCCTACAATGAGCAGTTCTTC
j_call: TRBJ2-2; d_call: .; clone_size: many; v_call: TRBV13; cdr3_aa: CASSQGPGHLNTGELFF; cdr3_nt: TGTGCCAGCAGCCAGGGACCGGGTCACTTGAACACCGGGGAGCTGTTTTTT
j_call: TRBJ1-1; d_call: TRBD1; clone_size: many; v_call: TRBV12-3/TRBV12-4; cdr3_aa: CASSVGDRMNTEAFF; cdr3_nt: TGTGCCAGCAGTGTAGGGGACAGGATGAACACTGAAGCTTTCTTT
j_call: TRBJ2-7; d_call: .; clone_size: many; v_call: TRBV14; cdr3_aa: CASSQGSYYEQYF; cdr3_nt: TGTGCCAGCAGCCAAGGCTCATACTACGAGCAGTACTTC
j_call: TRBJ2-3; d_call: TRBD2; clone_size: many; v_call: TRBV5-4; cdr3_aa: CASSLGIRLAGESLSDTQYF; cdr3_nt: TGTGCCAGCAGCTTGGGAATACGACTAGCGGGAGAGTCGCTCTCAGATACGCAGTATTTT
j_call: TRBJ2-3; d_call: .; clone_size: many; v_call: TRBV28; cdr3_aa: CASSTDFMTQPQKQYF; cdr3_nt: TGTGCCAGCAGCACAGACTTTATGACACAGCCACAGAAGCAGTATTTT
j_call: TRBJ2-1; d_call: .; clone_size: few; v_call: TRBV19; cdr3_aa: CASSLTGLPLNEQFF; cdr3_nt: TGTGCCAGTAGTTTAACAGGTTTGCCCCTCAATGAGCAGTTCTTC
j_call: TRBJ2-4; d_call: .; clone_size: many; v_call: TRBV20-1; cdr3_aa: CSARGGEGVAKNIQYF; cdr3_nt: TGCAGTGCTAGAGGGGGGGAGGGGGTAGCCAAAAACATTCAGTACTTC
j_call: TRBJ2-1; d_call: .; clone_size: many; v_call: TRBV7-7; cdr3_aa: CASSLGVRGDHEQFF; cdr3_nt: TGTGCTAGCAGCTTAGGGGTCAGGGGGGACCATGAGCAGTTCTTC
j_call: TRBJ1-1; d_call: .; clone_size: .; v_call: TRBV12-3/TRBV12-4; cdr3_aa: CASSFGQTTEAFF; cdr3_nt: TGTGCCAGCAGTTTCGGACAGACCACTGAAGCTTTCTTT
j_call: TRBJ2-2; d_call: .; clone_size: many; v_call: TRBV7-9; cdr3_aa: CASSVADLLAGELFF; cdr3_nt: TGTGCCAGCAGCGTAGCGGACCTGTTGGCCGGGGAGCTGTTTTTT
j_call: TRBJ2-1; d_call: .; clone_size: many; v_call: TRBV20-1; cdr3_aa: CSARGPLRPPYYNEQFF; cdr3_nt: TGCAGTGCTAGAGGCCCCCTTCGACCCCCCTACTACAATGAGCAGTTCTTC
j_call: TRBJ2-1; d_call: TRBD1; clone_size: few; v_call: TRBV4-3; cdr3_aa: CASSQGQGATEQFF; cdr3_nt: TGCGCCAGCAGCCAAGGACAGGGGGCGACGGAGCAGTTCTTC
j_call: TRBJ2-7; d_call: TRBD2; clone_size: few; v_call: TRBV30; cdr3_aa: CAWSWGEGTYEQYF; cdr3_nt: TGTGCCTGGAGTTGGGGGGAGGGTACCTACGAGCAGTACTTC
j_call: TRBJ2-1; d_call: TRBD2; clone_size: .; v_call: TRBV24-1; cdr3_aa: CATGLSGIYNEQFF; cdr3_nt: TGTGCCACCGGTCTTAGCGGGATCTACAATGAGCAGTTCTTC
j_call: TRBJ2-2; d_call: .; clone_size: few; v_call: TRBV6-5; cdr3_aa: CASSYSLGAGELFF; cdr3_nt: TGTGCCAGCAGTTACTCGCTAGGGGCCGGGGAGCTGTTTTTT
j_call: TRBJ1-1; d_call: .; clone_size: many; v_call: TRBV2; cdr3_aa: CASSGVMNTEAFF; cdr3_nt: TGTGCCAGCAGTGGGGTGATGAACACTGAAGCTTTCTTT